This is a list of T cell receptor beta chains from one sample in a study of CD8 T cells in ankylosing spondylitis. Using its own MiXCR run on the 5' RACE reads, TCRdb lists one record per CDR3 protein. The repertoire consists of roughly 400,000 distinct CDR3 sequences, with around 20% occurring once and the leading ten covering about 17%. Sequences were obtained from blood, either unsorted or a sorted T cell fraction (not recorded which). These receptors came from a male donor with ankylosing spondylitis. The CDR3 runs from the conserved cysteine through the conserved F or W. A D gene is named only where the DNA matches it firmly. Clone size is shown for a subset of rows, as once, few, many or a class of expanded clone.

len,abundance,v_gene,j_gene,d_gene,CDR3aa,CDR3nt
15,-,TRBV7-2,TRBJ2-3,TRBD2,CASSVTSGSRDTQYF,TGTGCCAGCAGCGTTACTAGCGGGAGTCGGGATACGCAGTATTTT
14,-,TRBV6-5,TRBJ1-5,-,CASSYSIDRQPQHF,TGTGCCAGCAGTTACTCGATTGATCGACAGCCCCAGCATTTT
12,-,TRBV24-1,TRBJ2-3,-,CATSEGIDTQYF,TGTGCCACCAGTGAAGGGATAGATACGCAGTATTTT
13,few,TRBV5-1,TRBJ2-1,-,CASSDLQGSEQFF,TGCGCCAGCAGCGATCTACAGGGCAGTGAGCAGTTCTTC
16,-,TRBV6-2/TRBV6-3,TRBJ2-2,-,CASFPRGDWYTGELFF,TGTGCCAGCTTCCCCAGGGGGGACTGGTACACCGGGGAGCTGTTTTTT
11,-,TRBV10-3,TRBJ2-2,-,CAIRATGELFF,TGTGCCATCAGGGCCACCGGGGAGCTGTTTTTT
14,many,TRBV12-3/TRBV12-4,TRBJ1-6,-,CASSFRHLGSPLHF,TGTGCCAGCAGTTTTCGGCACCTGGGATCACCCCTCCACTTT
14,-,TRBV6-2/TRBV6-3,TRBJ2-1,-,CASRIRSSYNEQFF,TGTGCCAGCCGGATCAGGAGCTCCTACAATGAGCAGTTCTTC
14,-,TRBV15,TRBJ1-6,-,CATSRDRFNSPLHF,TGTGCCACCTCTCGCGACAGGTTTAATTCACCCCTCCACTTT
15,few,TRBV7-9,TRBJ2-3,TRBD2,CASSYLAGGPDTQYF,TGTGCCAGCAGTTACCTAGCGGGAGGGCCAGATACGCAGTATTTT
18,-,TRBV4-2,TRBJ2-3,TRBD2,CASSQDQREGLSTDTQYF,TGTGCCAGCAGCCAAGACCAGCGGGAGGGCCTTAGCACAGATACGCAGTATTTT
12,few,TRBV19,TRBJ2-2,-,CASSSGAGELFF,TGTGCCAGTAGTAGTGGGGCCGGGGAGCTGTTTTTT
12,few,TRBV11-2,TRBJ1-2,-,CASSLEGFGYTF,TGTGCCAGCAGCTTAGAGGGGTTCGGCTACACCTTC
16,-,TRBV19,TRBJ2-2,TRBD2,CASSHGAGGYTGELFF,TGTGCCAGTAGCCACGGGGCGGGGGGCTACACCGGGGAGCTGTTTTTT
15,few,TRBV20-1,TRBJ2-3,-,CSARVGFGGTDTQYF,TGCAGTGCTAGAGTAGGTTTCGGGGGTACAGATACGCAGTATTTT
13,few,TRBV5-1,TRBJ2-1,-,CASSLTAQDEQFF,TGCGCCAGCAGCTTGACCGCACAAGACGAGCAGTTCTTC
14,once,TRBV28,TRBJ2-1,-,CASSPTGIYNEQFF,TGTGCCAGCAGCCCGACAGGTATTTACAATGAGCAGTTCTTC
15,-,TRBV20-1,TRBJ2-1,TRBD2,CSARGGLAGGLEQFF,TGCAGTGCTAGAGGCGGACTAGCGGGAGGTCTCGAGCAGTTCTTC
17,few,TRBV6-5,TRBJ1-5,TRBD1,CASSCPGQGDSNQPQHF,TGTGCCAGCAGTTGCCCGGGACAGGGGGATAGCAATCAGCCCCAGCATTTT
17,-,TRBV4-2,TRBJ2-3,TRBD2,CASSPYRSSGSTDTQYF,TGTGCCAGCAGCCCCTACCGGTCTAGCGGTAGCACAGATACGCAGTATTTT
15,-,TRBV2,TRBJ1-5,TRBD1,CASSPPGTGYQPQHF,TGTGCCAGCAGTCCCCCCGGGACAGGGTACCAGCCCCAGCATTTT
14,-,TRBV29-1,TRBJ2-5,-,CSVARGGYQETQYF,TGCAGCGTGGCCCGCGGCGGGTACCAAGAGACCCAGTACTTC
13,-,TRBV20-1,TRBJ2-2,-,CSAVSANTGELFF,TGCAGTGCTGTTAGCGCCAACACCGGGGAGCTGTTTTTT
16,-,TRBV7-3,TRBJ2-2,-,CASSSDGGTNTGELFF,TGTGCCAGCAGCTCGGATGGCGGGACGAACACCGGGGAGCTGTTTTTT
15,few,TRBV29-1,TRBJ2-2,-,CSVGRLPLASGELFF,TGCAGCGTTGGAAGATTGCCGTTGGCGTCCGGGGAGCTGTTTTTT
13,-,TRBV20-1,TRBJ1-5,TRBD1,CSARTDRASPQHF,TGCAGTGCCAGAACGGACAGGGCCAGCCCCCAGCATTTT
15,-,TRBV7-2,TRBJ2-7,TRBD1,CASSWDPTGAYEQYF,TGTGCCAGCAGCTGGGATCCTACAGGGGCCTACGAGCAGTACTTC
16,few,TRBV12-3/TRBV12-4,TRBJ1-5,TRBD1,CASRQTGGGGNQPQHF,TGTGCCAGCAGGCAAACAGGGGGAGGAGGCAATCAGCCCCAGCATTTT
14,-,TRBV7-2,TRBJ1-4,-,CASSLRRDREKLFF,TGTGCCAGCAGCTTACGTAGGGATCGTGAAAAACTGTTTTTT
13,many,TRBV7-9,TRBJ2-5,TRBD1,CASSTTGLETQYF,TGTGCCAGCAGCACGACAGGGCTAGAGACCCAGTACTTC
13,-,TRBV27,TRBJ2-1,-,CASSYSRSNEQFF,TGTGCCAGCAGTTACTCCAGAAGCAATGAGCAGTTCTTC
14,many,TRBV3-1,TRBJ2-7,TRBD2,CASRRTSGSYEQYF,TGTGCCAGCAGGCGGACTAGCGGCTCCTACGAGCAGTACTTC
11,-,TRBV6-2/TRBV6-3,TRBJ1-2,-,CASSYQAGYTF,TGTGCCAGCAGTTATCAGGCTGGCTACACCTTC
15,-,TRBV11-2,TRBJ2-2,TRBD2,CASSRGLAGERELFF,TGTGCCAGCAGTAGGGGACTAGCGGGAGAACGGGAGCTGTTTTTT
14,-,TRBV6-2/TRBV6-3,TRBJ2-2,-,CASRERRNTGELFF,TGTGCCAGCAGGGAGAGGCGGAACACCGGGGAGCTGTTTTTT
13,-,TRBV6-2/TRBV6-3,TRBJ2-1,TRBD1,CASNSGQWDEQFF,TGTGCCAGCAATTCGGGACAGTGGGATGAGCAGTTCTTC
16,-,TRBV18,TRBJ2-5,-,CASSPPSSAALSTQYF,TGTGCCAGCTCACCACCGAGTAGCGCCGCCCTCTCGACCCAGTACTTC
13,-,TRBV7-2,TRBJ2-3,-,CASSTTTGYTQYF,TGTGCCAGCAGCACCACGACAGGATATACGCAGTATTTT
14,few,TRBV7-9,TRBJ1-5,TRBD1,CASSPGQPNQPQHF,TGTGCCAGCAGCCCGGGACAGCCGAATCAGCCCCAGCATTTT
13,-,TRBV29-1,TRBJ2-1,-,CSVRDSGHNEQFF,TGCAGCGTTCGGGACTCGGGCCACAATGAGCAGTTCTTC
14,-,TRBV6-2/TRBV6-3,TRBJ2-2,TRBD1,CATIGQGWTGELFF,TGTGCCACCATCGGACAGGGTTGGACCGGGGAGCTGTTTTTT
13,-,TRBV5-1,TRBJ2-5,-,CASSLQVAETQYF,TGCGCCAGCAGCTTGCAAGTAGCAGAGACCCAGTACTTC
15,-,TRBV6-2/TRBV6-3,TRBJ2-1,TRBD2,CASRPSGISYNEQFF,TGTGCCAGCAGACCGAGCGGGATATCCTACAATGAGCAGTTCTTC
15,-,TRBV5-1,TRBJ2-4,-,CASSLSRSAKNIQYF,TGCGCCAGCAGCTTATCTAGGTCGGCCAAAAACATTCAGTACTTC
15,-,TRBV28,TRBJ2-7,TRBD2,CASSLSGRAPYEQYF,TGTGCCAGCAGTTTAAGCGGGAGGGCTCCGTACGAGCAGTACTTC
14,few,TRBV5-1,TRBJ1-4,TRBD1,CASSLGQGFGKLFF,TGCGCCAGCAGCCTAGGACAGGGCTTCGGAAAACTGTTTTTT
11,-,TRBV7-3,TRBJ2-3,-,CASSSKDTQYF,TGTGCCAGCAGCTCAAAAGATACGCAGTATTTT
15,-,TRBV5-1,TRBJ2-2,-,CASSLDQPNTGELFF,TGCGCCAGCAGCTTGGACCAGCCGAACACCGGGGAGCTGTTTTTT
12,-,TRBV6-2/TRBV6-3,TRBJ1-4,-,CASSQAGEKLFF,TGTGCCAGCAGCCAGGCCGGGGAAAAACTGTTTTTT
14,few,TRBV7-3,TRBJ2-5,-,CASSLSHHQETQYF,TGTGCCAGCAGCTTATCGCACCACCAAGAGACCCAGTACTTC
15,-,TRBV7-2,TRBJ2-2,-,CASSVIGHKTGELFF,TGTGCCAGCAGCGTAATTGGACATAAGACCGGGGAGCTGTTTTTT